A selection of T cell receptor beta chains follows, all from one sample in a study of T-cell memory formation after mild COVID-19. One entry per CDR3 protein results from TCRdb running MiXCR on the 5' RACE reads. The sample has hundreds of thousands of distinct CDR3 sequences, 16% seen once. The sequencing sample was made of PBMCs or a T cell subset sorted from them (not recorded which). The source of these receptors is a man aged 18 to 29 who had mild COVID-19 (a few samples of this study predate the infection). Cell type and time point are not known. Both conserved end residues are part of each CDR3. A D gene is named only where the DNA matches it firmly. Not all rows give a size; the values are once, few, many and, for expanded clones, a class.

V: TRBV6-5; size: few; D: TRBD1; J: TRBJ1-1; DNA: TGTGCCAGCAGTAGACTTCCAGGGGGCGCAGGGAACACTGAAGCTTTCTTT; CDR3: CASSRLPGGAGNTEAFF
V: TRBV4-3; size: -; D: -; J: TRBJ1-4; DNA: TGCGCCAGCAGCCAAGAGCGCCAGGGTAATCCACTGTTTTTT; CDR3: CASSQERQGNPLFF
V: TRBV5-1; size: many; D: -; J: TRBJ2-4; DNA: TGCGCCAGCAGCTTCGCAGGGACCCTAGCCAAAAACATTCAGTACTTC; CDR3: CASSFAGTLAKNIQYF
V: TRBV6-6; size: once; D: -; J: TRBJ1-6; DNA: TGTGCCAGCACCGAGGAGTCACCCCTCCACTTT; CDR3: CASTEESPLHF
V: TRBV5-1; size: few; D: TRBD2; J: TRBJ2-3; DNA: TGCGCCAGTGGCGGGGGTGAAGGCACAGATACGCAGTATTTT; CDR3: CASGGGEGTDTQYF
V: TRBV7-2; size: -; D: -; J: TRBJ2-5; DNA: TGTGCCAGCAGCCTGGCCCCCGGGGTCAGAGGAGGCCTACAAGAGACCCAGTACTTC; CDR3: CASSLAPGVRGGLQETQYF
V: TRBV7-9; size: many; D: -; J: TRBJ2-7; DNA: TGTGCCAGCAGCGTCAGCTACGAGCAGTACTTC; CDR3: CASSVSYEQYF
V: TRBV20-1; size: -; D: -; J: TRBJ2-1; DNA: TGCAGTGCTAGACGGCTGGAAAGTGAGCAGTTCTTC; CDR3: CSARRLESEQFF
V: TRBV20-1; size: few; D: -; J: TRBJ2-3; DNA: TGCAGTCAATCTTACTCCCCTCCCTCAGATACGCAGTATTTT; CDR3: CSQSYSPPSDTQYF
V: TRBV10-3; size: -; D: TRBD1; J: TRBJ2-1; DNA: TGTGCCATCAGTCGATCCCACAGGGGGCAGGGTGAGCAGTTCTTC; CDR3: CAISRSHRGQGEQFF
V: TRBV12-3/TRBV12-4; size: few; D: -; J: TRBJ1-2; DNA: TGTGCCAGCACCTGGGGGGGAAGCGGCTACACCTTC; CDR3: CASTWGGSGYTF
V: TRBV18; size: few; D: -; J: TRBJ2-3; DNA: TGTGCCAGCTCACCAGGGCAGGCCGGAGATACGCAGTATTTT; CDR3: CASSPGQAGDTQYF
V: TRBV5-4; size: -; D: -; J: TRBJ2-7; DNA: TGTGCCAGCAGCCTGGGGCCCTCCGACGAGCAGTACTTC; CDR3: CASSLGPSDEQYF
V: TRBV5-4; size: few; D: -; J: TRBJ2-3; DNA: TGTGCCAGCAGCTTGCAGGGCAGGCCCCCAGATACGCAGTATTTT; CDR3: CASSLQGRPPDTQYF
V: TRBV12-3/TRBV12-4; size: -; D: -; J: TRBJ1-1; DNA: TGTGCCAGCAGTTTACGGGCAGGGAGAACGGACACTGAAGCTTTCTTT; CDR3: CASSLRAGRTDTEAFF
V: TRBV5-1; size: -; D: -; J: TRBJ1-2; DNA: TGCGCCAGCAGCCAGGGGCTCTCAACCGCTAACTATGGCTACACCTTC; CDR3: CASSQGLSTANYGYTF
V: TRBV20-1; size: few; D: -; J: TRBJ1-2; DNA: TGCAGTGCTAACCGAATTGGGCCAGGTGATGGCTACACCTTC; CDR3: CSANRIGPGDGYTF
V: TRBV5-1; size: few; D: TRBD1; J: TRBJ1-2; DNA: TGCGCCAGCAGCTCGGGACAGGAAAAGAATGGCTACACCTTC; CDR3: CASSSGQEKNGYTF
V: TRBV5-5; size: -; D: -; J: TRBJ2-7; DNA: TGTGCCAGCAACTCCCCGGCCCCCCGCACCTACGAGCAGTACTTC; CDR3: CASNSPAPRTYEQYF
V: TRBV12-3/TRBV12-4; size: many; D: -; J: TRBJ2-1; DNA: TGTGCCAGCAGTGCCGGACAATCCTACAATGAGCAGTTCTTC; CDR3: CASSAGQSYNEQFF
V: TRBV5-4; size: -; D: TRBD1; J: TRBJ2-3; DNA: TGTGCCAGCAGCCCCGGGACAGGAAAGATCACAGATACGCAGTATTTT; CDR3: CASSPGTGKITDTQYF
V: TRBV7-2; size: -; D: -; J: TRBJ1-2; DNA: TGTGCCAGCAGCTTAGTGGGGGACCCTAACTATGGCTACACCTTC; CDR3: CASSLVGDPNYGYTF
V: TRBV5-1; size: many; D: TRBD1; J: TRBJ2-7; DNA: TGCGCCAGCAGCCCGGGGACAGGAGCCTACGAGCAGTACTTC; CDR3: CASSPGTGAYEQYF
V: TRBV20-1; size: many; D: TRBD1; J: TRBJ1-4; DNA: TGCAGTGCTGCACAGGGGGCAGAAAATGAAAAACTGTTTTTT; CDR3: CSAAQGAENEKLFF
V: TRBV5-1; size: few; D: -; J: TRBJ2-3; DNA: TGCGCCAGCAGCTTATTGGAACCTAGCACAGATACGCAGTATTTT; CDR3: CASSLLEPSTDTQYF
V: TRBV10-3; size: few; D: TRBD2; J: TRBJ2-2; DNA: TGTGCCATCAGGCCGGGGGGGATTAACACCGGGGAGCTGTTTTTT; CDR3: CAIRPGGINTGELFF
V: TRBV7-2; size: few; D: -; J: TRBJ2-1; DNA: TGTGCCAGCAGCCACCCGATCATACGTAGACGGTCCTACAATGAGCAGTTCTTC; CDR3: CASSHPIIRRRSYNEQFF
V: TRBV20-1; size: few; D: -; J: TRBJ1-2; DNA: TGCAGGACCGACAGGCCTAACTATGGCTACACCTTC; CDR3: CRTDRPNYGYTF
V: TRBV6-5; size: -; D: TRBD1; J: TRBJ1-1; DNA: TGTGCCAGCAGTCGACAGGGTTGGGGGACTGAAGCTTTCTTT; CDR3: CASSRQGWGTEAFF
V: TRBV4-3; size: few; D: -; J: TRBJ1-1; DNA: TGCGCCAGCAGCCAAGATCTTGCAGGGGAAGCTTTCTTT; CDR3: CASSQDLAGEAFF
V: TRBV5-1; size: few; D: TRBD1; J: TRBJ1-2; DNA: TGCGCCAGCAGCTTGCGTCAGGGGGCATTCGAAGGCTACACCTTC; CDR3: CASSLRQGAFEGYTF
V: TRBV9; size: few; D: -; J: TRBJ2-2; DNA: TGTGCCAGCAGCGTAGTAGCCCACACCGGGGAGCTGTTTTTT; CDR3: CASSVVAHTGELFF
V: TRBV20-1; size: once; D: TRBD2; J: TRBJ2-3; DNA: TGCAGTTCAACCCGGCCCTCCCGGGGGGGAGATACGCAGTATTTT; CDR3: CSSTRPSRGGDTQYF
V: TRBV24-1; size: few; D: TRBD2; J: TRBJ2-3; DNA: TGTGCCACCAGTGATTCGAGACTAGCGGGGGGAGCCACAGATACGCAGTATTTT; CDR3: CATSDSRLAGGATDTQYF
V: TRBV7-2; size: -; D: -; J: TRBJ2-3; DNA: TGTGCCAGCAGCTTGGGGGACTTCACAGATACGCAGTATTTT; CDR3: CASSLGDFTDTQYF
V: TRBV5-1; size: many; D: -; J: TRBJ1-1; DNA: TGCGCCAGCAGCCCCGGCCGGCCTAGTGAAGCTTTCTTT; CDR3: CASSPGRPSEAFF
V: TRBV4-1; size: -; D: -; J: TRBJ2-4; DNA: TGCGCCAGCAGCCAAGTAGGGGACAAAAGGGGCCCTCGGTACTTC; CDR3: CASSQVGDKRGPRYF
V: TRBV9; size: -; D: -; J: TRBJ1-5; DNA: TGTGCCAGCAGCGTAGAAGATAGCAATCAGCCCCAGCATTTT; CDR3: CASSVEDSNQPQHF
V: TRBV5-5; size: -; D: -; J: TRBJ2-5; DNA: TGTGCCAGCAGCTTGACAGGGCTGAGAGAGACCCAGTACTTC; CDR3: CASSLTGLRETQYF
V: TRBV7-9; size: few; D: -; J: TRBJ1-5; DNA: TGTGCCAGCAGCGAAGGAGGAGGGGGCAATCAGCCCCAGCATTTT; CDR3: CASSEGGGGNQPQHF
V: TRBV4-2; size: few; D: -; J: TRBJ2-1; DNA: TGTGCCAGCAGCCCGAGGGGCGAGGAAGTAAATGAGCAGTTCTTC; CDR3: CASSPRGEEVNEQFF
V: TRBV4-2; size: few; D: TRBD1; J: TRBJ1-4; DNA: TGTGCCAGCAGCCAGACAGGGGGATATGAAAAACTGTTTTTT; CDR3: CASSQTGGYEKLFF
V: TRBV12-3/TRBV12-4; size: few; D: -; J: TRBJ1-1; DNA: TGTGCCAGCAGTTTAGAGGGGGTCGGTGACACTGAAGCTTTCTTT; CDR3: CASSLEGVGDTEAFF
V: TRBV6-2/TRBV6-3; size: few; D: -; J: TRBJ1-1; DNA: TGTGCCAGCAGGAAACAGGGCGGCACTGAAGCTTTCTTT; CDR3: CASRKQGGTEAFF
V: TRBV20-1; size: few; D: TRBD1; J: TRBJ1-2; DNA: TGCAGTGCTGGGACAGGGGCAAGCTATGGCTACACCTTC; CDR3: CSAGTGASYGYTF